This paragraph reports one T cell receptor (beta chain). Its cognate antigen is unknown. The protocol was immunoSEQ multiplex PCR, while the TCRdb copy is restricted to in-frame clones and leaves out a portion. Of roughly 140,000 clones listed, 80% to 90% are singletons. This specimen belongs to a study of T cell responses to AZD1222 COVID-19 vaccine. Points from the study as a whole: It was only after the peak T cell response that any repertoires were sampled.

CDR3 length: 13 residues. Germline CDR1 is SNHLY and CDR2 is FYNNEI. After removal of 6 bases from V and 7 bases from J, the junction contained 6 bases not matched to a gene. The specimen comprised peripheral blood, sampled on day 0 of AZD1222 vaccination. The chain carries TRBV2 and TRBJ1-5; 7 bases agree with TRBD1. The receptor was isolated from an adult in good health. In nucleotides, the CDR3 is TGTGCCAGCAGAGTTATCAGGGGGCAGCCCCAGCATTTT. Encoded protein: CASRVIRGQPQHF.